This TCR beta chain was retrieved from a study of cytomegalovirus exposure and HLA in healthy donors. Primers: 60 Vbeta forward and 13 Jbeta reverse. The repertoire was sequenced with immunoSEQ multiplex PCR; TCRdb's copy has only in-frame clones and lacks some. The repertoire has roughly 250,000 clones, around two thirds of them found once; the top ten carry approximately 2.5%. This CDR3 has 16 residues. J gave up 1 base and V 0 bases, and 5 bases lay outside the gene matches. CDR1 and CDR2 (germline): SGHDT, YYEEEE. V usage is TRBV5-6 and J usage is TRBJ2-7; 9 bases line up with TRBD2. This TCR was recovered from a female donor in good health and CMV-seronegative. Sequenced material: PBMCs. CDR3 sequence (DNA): TGTGCCAGCAGCTTGGTAGCGGGAGTGGCGTCCTACGAGCAGTACTTC. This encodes CASSLVAGVASYEQYF.